The 16 T cell receptor beta chains below all came from one sample that was sequenced in a study of cytomegalovirus exposure and HLA in healthy donors. The PCR ran on 60 Vbeta and 13 Jbeta primers. Measured with immunoSEQ multiplex PCR; TCRdb has only the in-frame clones, and not every one. This table holds roughly 120,000 clones. Sequencing was done on a sample of PBMCs. These receptors all stem from a man aged 25 to 40 in good health and CMV-seronegative.

CDR3 in amino acids: CSVWGTGGDRNEQFF. The CDR3, as DNA: TGCAGCGTTTGGGGGACAGGGGGCGATAGGAATGAGCAGTTCTTC. The V call is TRBV29-1, the J call TRBJ2-1; the match to TRBD1 covers 12 bases. Trimming took 5 bases from V and 7 from J; bases not matched to a gene: 9. This CDR3 region has 15 residues. CDR1 and CDR2 (germline): SQVTM, ANQGSEA.

For the CDR3, the DNA is TGCGCCAGCAGCTTGCTCAGCGGGATTACAGATACGCAGTATTTT. Its translation is CASSLLSGITDTQYF. The rearrangement joins TRBV5-1 to TRBJ2-3; 7 positions agree with TRBD2. The V segment lost 1 base and the J segment 3 bases; nucleotides outside the gene matches: 5. The CDR3 sequence is 15 residues long. Germline lookup yields CDR1 SGHRS and CDR2 YFSETQ. The full variable domain, completed using reference TRBV5-1 and TRBJ2-3, is KAGVTQTPRYLIKTRGQQVTLSCSPISGHRSVSWYQQTPGQGLQFLFEYFSETQRNKGNFPGRFSGRQFSNSRSEMNVSTLELGDSALYLCASSLLSGITDTQYFGPGTRLTVL.

The chain carries TRBV2 and TRBJ2-2, with TRBD2 identical over 11 bases. This CDR3 contains 16 residues. Germline V CDR1 and CDR2: SNHLY, FYNNEI. Trimming at V came to 8 bases and at J to 6 bases, leaving 11 bases not matched to a gene. The DNA for the CDR3 is TGTGCCAGCTCTCCGGGACTAGCGGTCGCGGCCGGGGAGCTGTTTTTT. It yields the protein CASSPGLAVAAGELFF. Variable domain in full (rest from reference TRBV2 and TRBJ2-2): EPEVTQTPSHQVTQMGQEVILRCVPISNHLYFYWYRQILGQKVEFLVSFYNNEISEKSEIFDDQFSVERPDGSNFTLKIRSTKLEDSAMYFCASSPGLAVAAGELFFGEGSRLTVL.

J is TRBJ1-2 and V is TRBV30, with no clear D. This CDR3 has 13 amino acids. In germline, CDR1 is GTSNPN, CDR2 SVGIG (reference sequence). Trimming shortened V by 8 bases and J by 3 bases, and 16 bases separated the two germline ends. The CDR3 is CAPIRVIDYGYTF. CDR3 in DNA: TGTGCCCCGATACGGGTGATAGACTATGGCTACACCTTC.

The rearrangement uses TRBV11-2 and TRBJ2-5; D possibly corresponds to TRBD2 (7 bases). Germline CDR1 and CDR2: SGHAT and FQNNGV. This CDR3 has 16 amino acids. Trimming shortened V by 5 bases and J by 1 base, and 17 bases separated the two germline ends. The CDR3 here is CASSPMGGGGQETQYF. The CDR3 DNA reads as TGTGCCAGCAGCCCCATGGGGGGCGGGGGCCAAGAGACCCAGTACTTC.

The CDR3 sequence is CSVEDPTGHYEQYF. CDR3 DNA sequence: TGCAGCGTTGAAGATCCAACAGGGCACTACGAGCAGTACTTC. The gene calls are TRBV29-1 and TRBJ2-5; tentatively, D is TRBD1 (6 bases). The closer fit of TRBJ2-7 to the DNA end suggests the J call may be wrong. The CDR3 is 14 residues long. Germline-derived CDR1 and CDR2 are SQVTM and ANQGSEA.

The chain joins TRBV5-4 to TRBJ2-1; TRBD2 matches at 8 bases. The V gene's germline CDR1 is SGHNT and CDR2 YYREEE (reference sequence). The ends lost 4 bases at V and 10 bases at J; junction bases unmatched: 13. There are 15 residues in the CDR3. In nucleotides, the CDR3 is TGTGCCAGCAGCAAACCGGGACTAGGAATTGAGGAGCAGTTCTTC. Its protein is CASSKPGLGIEEQFF.

This chain links TRBV28 with TRBJ1-5, with 7 bases identical to TRBD1. The germline CDR1 and CDR2 sequences are MDHEN and SYDVKM. The CDR3 extends over 15 amino acids. The V and J ends lost 5 bases and 0 bases, in that order; junction bases with no gene match: 4. The CDR3 sequence: CASSGDRVSNQPQHF. CDR3 bases: TGTGCCAGCAGTGGAGACAGGGTTAGCAATCAGCCCCAGCATTTT.

The chain uses TRBV7-2 and TRBJ2-7; 8 nucleotides match TRBD2. CDR1 and CDR2 (germline): SGHTA, FQGNSA. With V trimmed by 4 bases and J by 4 bases, 6 bases remained unmatched. The CDR3 has 14 residues. The CDR3 region is CASSSGGGEYEQYF. DNA of the CDR3: TGTGCCAGCAGCTCGGGGGGGGGAGAGTACGAGCAGTACTTC.

The rearrangement joins TRBV7-2 to TRBJ2-7, with TRBD2 identical over 12 bases. Germline V CDR1 and CDR2: SGHTA, FQGNSA. CDR3 length: 15 amino acids. The ends lost 6 bases at V and 4 bases at J; junction bases unmatched: 7. This CDR3 reads CASSLTSGSQYEQYF. In DNA form, the CDR3 reads TGTGCCAGCAGTTTGACTAGCGGGAGCCAATACGAGCAGTACTTC.

The V call is TRBV19, the J call TRBJ2-7; D is possibly TRBD2 (5 bases). The ends were cut back, 10 bases at V and 2 bases at J, with 12 bases in the middle. Germline V CDR1 and CDR2: LNHDA, SQIVND (reference sequence). CDR3 length: 12 residues. CDR3 DNA sequence: TGTGCCACTGAGGACGGGACCTACGAGCAGTACTTC. Translated, it gives CATEDGTYEQYF.

V gene TRBV29-1 combines with J gene TRBJ1-1; D not certain. From germline, CDR1 is SQVTM and CDR2 ANQGSEA. There are 13 residues in the CDR3. Deletions cut 5 bases from V and 5 bases from J, with 15 bases between. The CDR3 reads CSVTGSFGTEAFF. In DNA, the CDR3 is TGCAGCGTTACCGGGTCCTTCGGGACTGAAGCTTTCTTT. Full variable domain (outside the CDR3, taken from reference TRBV29-1 and TRBJ1-1): SAVISQKPSRDICQRGTSLTIQCQVDSQVTMMFWYRQQPGQSLTLIATANQGSEATYESGFVIDKFPISRPNLTFSTLTVSNMSPEDSSIYLCSVTGSFGTEAFFGQGTRLTVV.

V is TRBV10-3 and J is TRBJ2-1, with 7 nucleotides matching TRBD2. The CDR3 extends over 14 amino acids. Germline V gives CDR1 ENHRY, CDR2 SYGVKD. The V gene end was trimmed by 6 bases and the J gene end by 0 bases; junction bases not matched to a gene: 2. DNA of the CDR3: TGTGCCATCAGGGCGGGAGCCTCCTACAATGAGCAGTTCTTC. Encoded protein: CAIRAGASYNEQFF.

The V and J genes are TRBV30 and TRBJ1-1; TRBD1 might be the D (5 bases). The CDR3 loop spans 9 amino acids. The germline V gene encodes CDR1 GTSNPN and CDR2 SVGIG (reference sequence). Between the trimmed V and J ends, which lost 7 bases and 12 bases, there was a span of 12 bases. CDR3 amino acids: CALGGLTFF. The CDR3 DNA reads TGTGCCTTGGGGGGTCTGACTTTCTTT.

The chain has TRBV7-3 and TRBJ1-2, with a possible D match to TRBD1 (5 bases). The CDR3 contains 15 residues. V was shortened by 5 bases and J by 3 bases, with 16 bases between the two germline ends. CDR1 is SGHTA and CDR2 is FQGTGA in the germline V gene. CDR3 loop: CASSPMGREDYGYTF. For the CDR3, the DNA is TGTGCCAGCAGCCCGATGGGCAGGGAGGACTATGGCTACACCTTC.

J is TRBJ1-2 and V is TRBV27; 9 bases line up with TRBD1. CDR1 and CDR2 from the germline V gene are MNHEY and SMNVEV (reference sequence). J was trimmed by 4 bases and V by 3 bases; bases with no gene match: 12. CDR3 length: 17 residues. This chain's CDR3 is CASSFRDRVVNGYGYTF. The DNA of the CDR3 is TGTGCCAGCAGTTTCCGGGACAGGGTTGTTAATGGCTATGGCTACACCTTC.